These 22 T cell receptor beta chains were sequenced from one sample in a study of blood T cells in healthy people across ages. Then a second PCR, running roughly 7 to 11 cycles, was carried out with a sample-barcoded 5' primer and a J-beta primer mix. MiXCR was run by TCRdb on the 5' RACE reads, yielding one entry per CDR3 protein. The repertoire holds some 800,000 distinct CDR3 sequences, with about 25% as singletons. The data also belong to a second study, concerning T cells of mothers and their children.

Sequenced sample: blood. These TCRs come from a boy younger than 18 in good health.

Worth noting for this clonotype: The missing conserved phenylalanine or tryptophan at the end of this CDR3 makes a read error likely. V usage is TRBV6-5 and J usage is TRBJ1-5; D uncertain. Trimming pared 10 bases from V and 0 bases from J, leaving 13 bases between. The CDR3 is made up of 14 amino acids. Germline V gene data show CDR1 as MNHEY and CDR2 as SVGAGI. The CDR3 loop reads CATQLIGSNQPQHL. CDR3 DNA: TGTGCCACCCAGCTGATTGGTAGCAATCAGCCCCAGCATCTT.

This clonotype came up a few times. This rearrangement joins TRBV3-1 to TRBJ2-5; D remains ambiguous. The CDR3 has 16 residues. The germline V gene encodes CDR1 LGHDT and CDR2 YNNKEL (reference sequence). Between the trimmed V and J ends, which lost 0 bases and 9 bases, there was a span of 20 bases. The CDR3 bases are TGTGCCAGCAGCCAAGAGGGTTTGGCGGCGACCATGGCCCAGTACTTC. This encodes CASSQEGLAATMAQYF.

The chain joins TRBV12-3 or TRBV12-4 to TRBJ2-3; D is unclear. The CDR3 runs to 15 residues. V gave up 1 base and J gave up 3 bases, with 11 bases separating them. The CDR3 bases are TGTGCCAGCAGTTTAGGTGGGCCAGAAACAGATACGCAGTATTTT. Its protein is CASSLGGPETDTQYF.

The genes are TRBV12-3 or TRBV12-4 and TRBJ2-6; D uncertain. CDR3 length: 15 amino acids. The V end was cut by 7 bases, the J end by 4 bases, with 14 bases between. The CDR3 loop reads CASTPEIGGANVLTF. CDR3 coding DNA: TGTGCCAGCACCCCGGAGATAGGCGGGGCCAACGTCCTGACTTTC.

This clonotype showed up just a few times. The gene calls are TRBV28 and TRBJ2-7; 9 positions match TRBD1. With V trimmed by 7 bases and J by 4 bases, 8 bases remained unmatched. CDR1 is MDHEN, CDR2 SYDVKM, per germline. The CDR3 is made up of 14 amino acids. The CDR3 nucleotides are TGTGCCAGCACTTTCTCCGGGACAGGGTACGAGCAGTACTTC. Protein: CASTFSGTGYEQYF.

The rearrangement uses TRBV7-9 and TRBJ2-1; D not resolved. This CDR3 contains 15 residues. The V end was cut by 2 bases, the J end by 2 bases, with 10 bases between. Germline assignment: CDR1 SEHNR and CDR2 FQNEAQ (reference sequence). CDR3 amino acids: CASSLMSRTYNEQFF. The CDR3 DNA reads as TGTGCCAGCAGCTTAATGTCGCGGACCTACAATGAGCAGTTCTTC.

In its sample, this clonotype was seen a few times. V and J are TRBV29-1 and TRBJ1-2; D is unresolved. Trimming shortened V by 3 bases and J by 1 base, and 9 bases separated the two germline ends. Germline V gene lookup returns CDR1 SQVTM and CDR2 ANQGSEA. The CDR3 runs 13 residues. This CDR3 is CSVESPGNYGYTF. CDR3 DNA: TGCAGCGTTGAGTCTCCGGGTAACTATGGCTACACCTTC.

The rearrangement uses TRBV28 and TRBJ1-4; tentatively, D is TRBD1 (5 bases). This CDR3 is built from 16 residues. Germline V lookup: CDR1 MDHEN, CDR2 SYDVKM. Between the trimmed V and J ends, which lost 6 bases and 8 bases, there was a span of 22 bases. CDR3 sequence reads: CASRYEGWVFGEKLFF. The CDR3 bases are TGTGCCAGCAGATATGAGGGGTGGGTGTTCGGCGAAAAACTGTTTTTT. Together with reference TRBV28 and TRBJ1-4, the CDR3 gives the full variable domain: DVKVTQSSRYLVKRTGEKVFLECVQDMDHENMFWYRQDPGLGLRLIYFSYDVKMKEKGDIPEGYSVSREKKERFSLILESASTNQTSMYLCASRYEGWVFGEKLFFGSGTQLSVL.

The chain is built from TRBV29-1 and TRBJ2-5; D gene uncertain. Near its end, the DNA agrees better with TRBJ2-7, so the J call may be wrong. The CDR3 is 12 amino acids. Looked up from germline, CDR1 is SQVTM and CDR2 is ANQGSEA. The CDR3 nucleotides read TGCAGCGTCGTAGGGTACGGCTACGAGCAGTACTTC. Amino acid sequence: CSVVGYGYEQYF.

The CDR3 DNA follows: TGTGCCAGCAGCTTGGCCGATCCCCCAAGGGGCAATTCACCCCTCCACTTT. Translating gives CASSLADPPRGNSPLHF. V usage is TRBV5-5 and J usage is TRBJ1-6, with a weak D call TRBD1 (5 bases). The CDR3 covers 17 residues. Trimming took 0 bases from V and 7 from J, leaving 17 bases between them. CDR1 and CDR2 from the germline V gene are SGHKS and YYEKEE (reference sequence).

The chain couples TRBV6-5 to TRBJ2-7; D assignment may be TRBD1 or TRBD2 (5 bases each). The CDR3 is made up of 14 amino acids. V lost 4 bases, J lost 6 bases, and 16 bases lay in between. Germline V lookup: CDR1 MNHEY, CDR2 SVGAGI. The CDR3 protein is CASSSPGTTLEQYF. CDR3 nucleotides: TGTGCCAGCAGTTCCCCCGGGACGACGCTCGAGCAGTACTTC.

This clonotype turned up a few times. A much larger clone differs from this one at a single base, so this may be a read error. The rearrangement uses TRBV7-8 and TRBJ2-1, with 8 bases lining up with TRBD1. CDR1 and CDR2 (germline): SGHVS, FQNEAQ. The CDR3 totals 12 residues. CDR3 sequence (DNA): TGTGCCAGCAGCTCTGAAGAGACAGGGGATAACTTC. Protein product: CASSSEETGDNF.

Only a few counts were recorded for this clonotype. The chain combines TRBV4-3 with TRBJ1-6; D is possibly TRBD1 (5 bases). Germline assignment: CDR1 LGHNA and CDR2 YSLEER. Trimming shortened V by 2 bases and J by 7 bases, and 12 bases separated the two germline ends. The length of the CDR3 is 15 residues. CDR3 protein: CASSQNRDGNSPLHF. CDR3 DNA: TGCGCCAGCAGCCAAAACCGGGACGGGAATTCACCCCTCCACTTT.

This clonotype was detected a few times. The gene calls are TRBV20-1 and TRBJ1-5; D gene ambiguous. Trimming took off 3 bases at V and 9 bases at J, with 12 bases between the two ends. Germline assignment: CDR1 DFQATT and CDR2 SNEGSKA (reference sequence). The CDR3 is 12 residues long. CDR3 nucleotide sequence: TGCAGTGCTAGTAAGGGCCGGGGGCCCCAGCATTTT. Amino acid sequence: CSASKGRGPQHF.

This chain links TRBV18 with TRBJ1-1; 9 bases agree with TRBD1. This CDR3 region has 15 residues. V lost 6 bases to trimming and J lost 1 base; unmatched junction nucleotides: 6. CDR1 is KGHSH, CDR2 LQKENI, per germline. The CDR3 coding sequence is TGTGCCAGCTCTGCCGAGGGACAGGGGAACACTGAAGCTTTCTTT. Translation: CASSAEGQGNTEAFF. The full variable domain, its missing parts supplied by reference TRBV18 and TRBJ1-1, is NAGVMQNPRHLVRRRGQEARLRCSPMKGHSHVYWYRQLPEEGLKFMVYLQKENIIDESGMPKERFSAEFPKEGPSILRIQQVVRGDSAAYFCASSAEGQGNTEAFFGQGTRLTVV.

The chain combines TRBV11-2 with TRBJ2-1, with a tentative D call TRBD2 (6 bases). This CDR3 spans 15 amino acids. The V end lost 5 bases, the J end lost 2 bases, and 13 bases lay between the germline ends. Looked up from germline, CDR1 is SGHAT and CDR2 is FQNNGV. The CDR3: CASSPLREPYNEQFF. The CDR3 nucleotides read TGTGCCAGCAGCCCCCTACGGGAGCCCTACAATGAGCAGTTCTTC.

V gene TRBV15 combines with J gene TRBJ2-1, with TRBD2 identical over 12 bases. With 2 bases clipped from V and 8 bases from J, the junction kept 13 bases outside the gene matches. The CDR3 is made up of 18 amino acids. The germline V gene has CDR1 LNHNV and CDR2 YYDKDF (reference sequence). This CDR3 is CATSRSLRLGLAGDEQFF. The DNA for the CDR3 is TGTGCCACCAGCAGAAGCCTCCGATTGGGACTAGCGGGCGATGAGCAGTTCTTC.

The rearrangement joins TRBV18 to TRBJ1-4, with D hard to call. This CDR3 is 19 amino acids long. The germline V and J ends were trimmed by 1 base and 0 bases, with 18 bases remaining between them. Germline V gene lookup returns CDR1 KGHSH and CDR2 LQKENI. The CDR3 loop is CASSPLMSLERATNEKLFF. CDR3 DNA sequence: TGTGCCAGCTCACCACTGATGTCGTTGGAGAGGGCAACTAATGAAAAACTGTTTTTT.

This clonotype appeared a few times. CDR3 protein: CAISAEEGYSPLHF. The CDR3 DNA reads TGTGCCATCAGTGCTGAAGAGGGGTATTCACCCCTCCACTTT. The chain is built from TRBV10-3 and TRBJ1-6, with D perhaps TRBD1 (5 bases). Germline-derived CDR1 and CDR2 are ENHRY and SYGVKD. Trimming removed 4 bases from V and 8 bases from J, with 12 bases in between. This CDR3 has 14 amino acids.

This clonotype was seen a few times. The genes are TRBV9 and TRBJ2-6; TRBD2 aligns across 8 bases. CDR1 is SGDLS and CDR2 is YYNGEE in the germline V gene. V lost 5 bases and J lost 4; bases outside the gene matches: 5. This CDR3 comprises 15 residues. The CDR3 DNA follows: TGTGCCAGCAGTAGGCGGGGGGCAGGGGCCAACGTCCTGACTTTC. Translating it yields CASSRRGAGANVLTF.

Only a few counts were recorded for this clonotype. The chain joins TRBV6-6 to TRBJ2-7; D is possibly TRBD2 (5 bases). V was clipped by 8 bases and J by 1 base, with 15 bases between them. Germline assignment: CDR1 MNHNY and CDR2 SVGAGI (reference sequence). The CDR3 contains 14 residues. The DNA for the CDR3 is TGTGCCAGCTTAGGACTGGAAACGTCCTACGAGCAGTACTTC. Protein product: CASLGLETSYEQYF.

V and J are TRBV7-9 and TRBJ1-1; TRBD1 aligns across 9 bases. Germline lookup yields CDR1 SEHNR and CDR2 FQNEAQ (reference sequence). The CDR3 covers 16 residues. J was trimmed by 5 bases and V by 4 bases; bases with no gene match: 11. The CDR3 DNA reads as TGTGCCAGCAGCTCACCAGCCGGGACAGGGAAAACTGAAGCTTTCTTT. Amino acid sequence: CASSSPAGTGKTEAFF.